This TCR beta chain was obtained from a study of blood T cell repertoires in COVID-19. Turning to the study itself: Both acute and convalescent COVID-19 samples were obtained from the United States, Italy and Spain. T cells, B-cell-depleted T cells, or PBMCs provided the cDNA or gDNA that served as material.

This clone was picked up one time. Under the authors' procedure: Scientists estimated how many nucleated cells there were by amplifying reference gene primers. Profiled with immunoSEQ multiplex PCR; TCRdb holds only in-frame clones, not every one. That table supplies the V and J calls and clone size; D and trimming were determined from the DNA. The top ten hold 0.87% of the sample, which has approximately 290,000 clones, 70% to 85% seen once. The CDR3 has 14 amino acids. Germline values: CDR1 LNHDA, CDR2 SQIVND (reference sequence). V lost 9 bases, J lost 1 base, and 13 bases lay in between. While infection was still active, Seattle patients were enrolled and then followed longitudinally.

The chain uses TRBV19 and TRBJ1-5; possible D gene TRBD1, 5 bases. This clonotype was obtained from a human donor with COVID-19, enrolled during active disease. The donor label of this sample is uncertain. The sequencing input was peripheral blood. CDR3 protein: CASGGGPSNQPQHF. Written as DNA, the CDR3 is TGTGCCAGCGGGGGGGGACCCAGCAATCAGCCCCAGCATTTT.